This T cell receptor (beta chain) was captured in a study of radiotherapy plus CTLA-4 blockade in lung cancer. Germline CDR1 reads MNHEY; CDR2 reads SVGAGI. Trimming pared 6 bases from V and 2 bases from J, leaving 8 bases between. This CDR3 has 12 residues. Here immunoSEQ multiplex PCR was the method, and the copy in TCRdb shows in-frame clones only, minus some. Of around 80,000 clones detected, 78% appear once; the ten largest clones hold under 25%. The source material was peripheral blood, sampled from a patient treated with radiotherapy plus ipilimumab. This clonotype originated in a human donor with non-small cell lung cancer whose response to radiotherapy plus ipilimumab could not be evaluated. Some clones in this sample may be carry-over from other donors' samples. The chain has TRBV6-5 and TRBJ2-7; possibly TRBD2 for D (5 bases). CDR3 sequence: CASSQEAYEQYF. The CDR3 nucleotides are TGTGCCAGCAGCCAGGAGGCCTACGAGCAGTACTTC.